These T cell receptor beta chains were read from a single sample in a study of identical twins. Each CDR3 protein is one row after TCRdb ran MiXCR on the 5' RACE reads. The table has 650,000 to 750,000 distinct CDR3 sequences, approximately 21% seen once. This sample also appeared in a second study, on T cells expressing NK-cell markers.

Sequencing was done on a sample of PBMCs. These receptors all stem from a woman aged 18-29 years in good health. Both conserved end residues are part of each CDR3. The D gene is left open where the match is weak. Rows may omit the clone size; those that give it use once, few, many or a size class.

D,V,J,size,CDR3,DNA
NA,TRBV18,TRBJ2-5,NA,CASSPAPSQVGTQYF,TGTGCCAGCTCACCTGCTCCTAGCCAGGTCGGGACCCAGTACTTC
NA,TRBV5-1,TRBJ2-7,NA,CASSLEPPSYEQYF,TGCGCCAGCAGCTTGGAGCCCCCCTCCTACGAGCAGTACTTC
TRBD2,TRBV20-1,TRBJ2-1,NA,CSARDWERGALDEQFF,TGCAGTGCTAGAGATTGGGAGCGGGGGGCCCTCGATGAGCAGTTCTTC
TRBD2,TRBV7-2,TRBJ2-3,NA,CASSLRPLAGGTDTQYF,TGTGCCAGCAGCTTACGTCCACTAGCGGGGGGCACAGATACGCAGTATTTT
TRBD2,TRBV20-1,TRBJ2-7,NA,CSASGTSGIGTYEQYF,TGCAGTGCTAGCGGGACTAGCGGGATTGGTACCTACGAGCAGTACTTC
NA,TRBV6-1,TRBJ2-3,NA,CASSSGGSADTQYF,TGTGCCAGCAGCTCCGGGGGCTCCGCAGATACGCAGTATTTT
NA,TRBV6-1,TRBJ2-7,NA,CASRPLGGAEQYF,TGTGCCAGCAGACCCCTAGGAGGCGCGGAGCAGTACTTC
NA,TRBV3-1,TRBJ2-1,many,CASSQAEPTRDFHNEQFF,TGTGCCAGCAGCCAGGCTGAACCGACTAGGGATTTCCACAATGAGCAGTTCTTC
NA,TRBV6-2/TRBV6-3,TRBJ2-7,NA,CASSYRAGARWEQYF,TGTGCCAGCAGTTACAGGGCAGGGGCCCGATGGGAGCAGTACTTC
TRBD1,TRBV12-3/TRBV12-4,TRBJ1-5,NA,CASSLEQGRGKSQPQHF,TGTGCCAGCAGTTTGGAACAGGGGAGGGGGAAATCGCAGCCCCAGCATTTT
NA,TRBV5-1,TRBJ1-5,few,CASSLVPGGNQPQHF,TGCGCCAGCAGCTTGGTACCAGGGGGCAATCAGCCCCAGCATTTT
NA,TRBV12-5,TRBJ2-1,NA,CASGLHGNEQFF,TGTGCTAGTGGTTTGCACGGGAATGAGCAGTTCTTC
TRBD1,TRBV20-1,TRBJ2-7,NA,CSARGRDSSYEQYF,TGCAGTGCTAGGGGCCGGGACAGCAGCTACGAGCAGTACTTC
TRBD1,TRBV2,TRBJ2-2,few,CASSARTGATGELFF,TGTGCCAGCAGTGCCCGGACAGGGGCTACCGGGGAGCTGTTTTTT
TRBD2,TRBV20-1,TRBJ2-7,few,CSARDLPGTSGRYEQYF,TGCAGTGCTAGAGATCTCCCAGGGACTAGCGGGAGGTACGAGCAGTACTTC
TRBD2,TRBV13,TRBJ2-3,NA,CASSLRSGGRTDTQYF,TGTGCCAGCAGCTTAAGGAGCGGGGGCCGCACAGATACGCAGTATTTT
TRBD2,TRBV6-1,TRBJ2-7,few,CASSRLAGMDEQYF,TGTGCCAGCAGCCGACTAGCGGGAATGGACGAGCAGTACTTC
NA,TRBV12-3/TRBV12-4,TRBJ2-5,many,CASSLAEPPETQYF,TGTGCCAGCAGTTTAGCGGAGCCCCCCGAGACCCAGTACTTC
TRBD2,TRBV4-3,TRBJ2-7,few,CASSEAVAGGPNHEQYF,TGCGCCAGCAGCGAAGCGGTAGCGGGAGGGCCGAACCACGAGCAGTACTTC
NA,TRBV20-1,TRBJ2-7,NA,CSARDQSLAQHYEQYF,TGCAGTGCTAGAGATCAATCTTTGGCCCAACACTACGAGCAGTACTTC
NA,TRBV5-6,TRBJ2-5,NA,CASSFIAEGETQYF,TGTGCCAGCAGCTTTATAGCGGAGGGGGAGACCCAGTACTTC
TRBD2,TRBV20-1,TRBJ2-5,few,CSARTPLAGKETQYF,TGCAGTGCTAGAACCCCACTAGCGGGGAAAGAGACCCAGTACTTC
TRBD2,TRBV29-1,TRBJ2-7,few,CSIRLAGYYEQYF,TGCAGCATCCGACTAGCTGGATACTACGAGCAGTACTTC
TRBD2,TRBV5-1,TRBJ2-1,many,CASSTGTSGGNEQFF,TGCGCCAGCAGCACCGGGACTAGCGGGGGCAATGAGCAGTTCTTC
TRBD1,TRBV12-3/TRBV12-4,TRBJ2-4,many,CASSLGQGIVNIQYF,TGTGCCAGCAGTTTAGGACAGGGGATAGTGAACATTCAGTACTTC
NA,TRBV7-9,TRBJ2-7,few,CASSPRAVGAYEQYF,TGTGCCAGCAGCCCTAGGGCAGTTGGAGCCTACGAGCAGTACTTC
TRBD2,TRBV24-1,TRBJ2-1,few,CATSESSGRFGEQFF,TGTGCCACCAGTGAATCTAGCGGGAGATTCGGTGAGCAGTTCTTC
NA,TRBV7-9,TRBJ1-1,NA,CASRRSDTEAFF,TGTGCCAGCAGGAGATCGGACACTGAAGCTTTCTTT
NA,TRBV10-3,TRBJ2-1,few,CAISESAGGDEQFF,TGTGCCATCAGTGAGTCGGCTGGTGGGGATGAGCAGTTCTTC
NA,TRBV11-3,TRBJ2-2,few,CASSPTAGELFF,TGTGCCAGCAGCCCAACAGCCGGGGAGCTGTTTTTT
NA,TRBV5-1,TRBJ2-7,many,CASSLSGVEQYF,TGTGCCAGCAGCTTGTCAGGTGTGGAGCAGTACTTC
NA,TRBV10-3,TRBJ2-4,few,CAISESTVNIQYF,TGTGCCATCAGTGAGTCGACCGTAAACATTCAGTACTTC
TRBD2,TRBV7-2,TRBJ2-7,few,CASTSRPAGAYEQYF,TGTGCCAGCACCTCTCGCCCAGCGGGGGCTTACGAGCAGTACTTC
NA,TRBV4-3,TRBJ2-7,NA,CASSQVINRGNEQYF,TGCGCCAGCAGCCAAGTCATAAATAGGGGTAACGAGCAGTACTTC
NA,TRBV20-1,TRBJ2-7,NA,CSASGAIYEQYF,TGCAGTGCTAGCGGGGCGATCTACGAGCAGTACTTC
TRBD2,TRBV25-1,TRBJ2-5,few,CASSPGLAGGPTETQYF,TGTGCCAGCAGCCCCGGACTAGCGGGAGGTCCAACGGAGACCCAGTACTTC
NA,TRBV6-1,TRBJ2-1,NA,CASRPPARREQFF,TGTGCCAGCAGGCCCCCGGCCAGGCGAGAGCAGTTCTTC
NA,TRBV20-1,TRBJ1-1,few,CSAYSNTEAFF,TGCAGTGCCTATTCGAACACTGAAGCTTTCTTT
NA,TRBV27,TRBJ2-7,NA,CASSSSQGAYF,TGTGCCAGCAGTTCTTCACAGGGTGCGTACTTC
TRBD2,TRBV10-3,TRBJ2-3,NA,CASKRGEDTDTQYF,TGTGCCTCCAAGCGGGGGGAAGACACAGATACGCAGTATTTT
NA,TRBV6-5,TRBJ2-3,NA,CASSYSIGTPGSTDTQYF,TGTGCCAGCAGTTACTCTATAGGGACTCCCGGTAGCACAGATACGCAGTATTTT
NA,TRBV7-2,TRBJ2-7,NA,CASSHSLLEQYF,TGTGCCAGCAGCCACTCCCTACTGGAGCAGTACTTC
NA,TRBV29-1,TRBJ2-1,NA,CSVEDLEGGRMREQLF,TGCAGCGTTGAAGATCTCGAAGGGGGGAGGATGAGGGAGCAGCTCTTC
TRBD2,TRBV6-1,TRBJ2-1,few,CASSPGLATNEQFF,TGTGCCAGCAGCCCGGGACTAGCAACGAATGAGCAGTTCTTC
NA,TRBV7-8,TRBJ2-1,NA,CASSWYHEQFF,TGTGCCAGCAGCTGGTATCATGAGCAGTTCTTC
TRBD2,TRBV5-5,TRBJ2-1,few,CASSYAPSIAGGYNEQFF,TGTGCCAGCAGCTATGCCCCCTCCATAGCGGGGGGGTACAATGAGCAGTTCTTC
TRBD2,TRBV12-3/TRBV12-4,TRBJ2-2,few,CASSPRGLDTGELFF,TGTGCCAGCAGCCCCAGAGGACTAGACACCGGGGAGCTGTTTTTT
TRBD2,TRBV7-8,TRBJ2-5,few,CASSSTSGGEGTQYF,TGTGCCAGCAGCTCCACTAGCGGGGGGGAAGGGACCCAGTACTTC
NA,TRBV6-4,TRBJ2-1,few,CASSEWTISDEQFF,TGTGCCAGCAGTGAATGGACCATTTCAGATGAGCAGTTCTTC
NA,TRBV6-5,TRBJ1-3,many,CASSYARSSGNTIYF,TGTGCCAGCAGTTACGCCAGGAGCTCTGGAAACACCATATATTTT
TRBD1,TRBV6-1,TRBJ2-7,few,CASTTGQGVSYEQYF,TGTGCCAGCACTACAGGACAGGGCGTTTCCTACGAGCAGTACTTC
NA,TRBV4-3,TRBJ2-5,NA,CASSQDWRPQETQYF,TGCGCCAGCAGCCAAGACTGGCGGCCCCAAGAGACCCAGTACTTC
NA,TRBV20-1,TRBJ1-1,few,CSAKSAGETEAFF,TGCAGTGCTAAGAGCGCAGGGGAAACTGAAGCTTTCTTT